This TCR beta chain was captured by sequencing in a study of shared clonotypes between healthy human individuals. Study summary: For every donor, three CD4 naive, three CD4 memory, two CD8 naive and one CD8 memory plates were used.

CDR3 length: 15 residues. With 2 bases removed from V and 1 base from J, the gap between germline ends came to 10 bases. The germline CDR1 and CDR2 sequences are MNHEY and SVGAGI. This clone was seen a few times. The antigen is not known. Several immunoSEQ 96-well plates shared each subset's DNA, each plate a replicate. Some clones are missing from TCRdb's copy, which holds only in-frame ones; the method was immunoSEQ multiplex PCR. Among fewer than 400,000 clones listed, under 80% were seen once. Study-level points and caveats: Apart from blood, nothing was sampled; tissue repertoires likely differ.

The receptor comes from a man aged 25 to 45 in good health. Sequenced material: memory CD4+ T cells sorted from blood. The subset was: CD45RA-negative fraction. J is TRBJ2-3 and V is TRBV6-5, with D perhaps TRBD1 (7 bases). The CDR3 region is CASSYGGTGTDTQYF. The CDR3, as DNA: TGTGCCAGCAGTTACGGAGGGACAGGCACAGATACGCAGTATTTT.